This entry features one TCR beta chain sequence. This clonotype showed up many times. The antigen this receptor binds is unknown. Per-base qualities were not stored, and no clone one base away is much larger. TCRdb records Illumina HiSeq 2500 as the sequencer. Quantitative 5'-RACE with molecular barcodes was the method used to prepare the TCR beta libraries. The authors' pipeline ran thus. A new computational method, built on a probabilistic model of VDJ rearrangement, was used to identify disease-linked TCR variants. Clones were called with MiXCR by TCRdb after fastp trimmed the public reads at Q25, and only in-frame beta chains were retained. For every CDR3 protein sequence, its rows merge into one entry that carries the most common genes and DNA. The V and J calls come from TCRdb's annotation, not from the publication. The sample records 30,000 to 40,000 distinct CDR3 sequences, 2.5% to 3.5% of which are singletons. The ten largest clones represent around 2.8% of the sample.

The junction shows trimming of 0 bases on V and 9 bases on J, plus 13 bases between the germline ends. The CDR3 measures 14 amino acids from cysteine to phenylalanine. The retained sequence is limited to the CDR3, 42 bases, with the frame set at the first base. According to the germline V gene, CDR1 reads SGDLS and CDR2 reads YYNGEE. This sample stems from a study of CD8 T cells in ankylosing spondylitis (dated by TCRdb to 2016 to 2017). Regarding the complete study: The study set out to find disease-linked TCR variants by profiling T cell receptor beta repertoires in ankylosing spondylitis patients and healthy donors. The whole study cohort included 108 healthy donors and 20 to 30 ankylosing spondylitis patients. Peripheral blood samples were taken, and synovial fluid was additionally collected from ankylosing spondylitis patients. The research as a whole found: Some motif variants were previously reported in synovial fluid and blood of reactive arthritis patients, suggesting common disease-initiation mechanisms. In peripheral blood, the disease-linked clones were found at relatively low frequencies and had a CD8+ phenotype. The disease-linked clones were reported to be significantly enriched in matched synovial fluid samples from ankylosing spondylitis patients. Blood from ankylosing spondylitis patients appeared to be characterized by a TCR beta motif composed of 7 to 9 highly homologous amino acid variants.

The sample was blood, either unsorted or a sorted T cell fraction (not recorded which). Recombination joined TRBV9 with TRBJ2-1; the D element might be TRBD1 or TRBD2, as each aligns at 5 bases. This sequence originates from a male donor with ankylosing spondylitis or in good health (not recorded which). The nucleotide sequence is given as TGTGCCAGCAGCGTAGGGGGGTTGAGCGGTGAGCAGTTCTTC. The resulting protein is CASSVGGLSGEQFF.